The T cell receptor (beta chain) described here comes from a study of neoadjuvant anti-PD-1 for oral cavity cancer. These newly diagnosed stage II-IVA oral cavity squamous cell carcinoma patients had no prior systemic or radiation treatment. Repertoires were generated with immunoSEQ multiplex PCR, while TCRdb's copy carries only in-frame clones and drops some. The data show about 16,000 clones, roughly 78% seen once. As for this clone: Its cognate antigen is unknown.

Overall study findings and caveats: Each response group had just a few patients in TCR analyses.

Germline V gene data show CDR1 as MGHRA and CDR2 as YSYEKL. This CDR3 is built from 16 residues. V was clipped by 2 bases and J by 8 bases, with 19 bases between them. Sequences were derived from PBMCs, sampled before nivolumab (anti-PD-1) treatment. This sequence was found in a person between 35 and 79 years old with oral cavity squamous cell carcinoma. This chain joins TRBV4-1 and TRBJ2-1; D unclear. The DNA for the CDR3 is TGCGCCAGCAGCCAATTAATTCTAGTTAGGACCTATGAGCAGTTCTTC. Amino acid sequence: CASSQLILVRTYEQFF.